Listed here are 26 T cell receptor beta chains from one sample, sequenced in a study of response to subunit inactivated influenza vaccine. TCRdb analysed the RT-PCR reads with MiXCR anew, one entry per CDR3 protein. The sample yields more than 400,000 distinct CDR3 sequences, around 7.9% seen once. Sequencing was performed on PBMCs from blood, taken less than 30 months after vaccination. These receptors were obtained from a man between 45 and 75 years old who received an inactivated influenza vaccine.

This clonotype was seen ten or more times. The J gene is TRBJ1-5, the V gene TRBV10-3; 7 nucleotides agree with TRBD1. CDR3 length: 13 residues. V shed 10 bases and J 5 bases; nucleotides not matched to a gene: 8. Germline V gene data show CDR1 as ENHRY and CDR2 as SYGVKD. DNA of the CDR3: TGTGCCACTCGACAGGGTCGGGATCAGCCCCAGCATTTT. This encodes CATRQGRDQPQHF.

This clonotype was detected a few times. The rearrangement links TRBV19 to TRBJ2-5; no reliable D call. The CDR3 spans 13 residues. Trimming took 2 bases from V and 2 from J, leaving 6 bases between them. Germline V gives CDR1 LNHDA, CDR2 SQIVND (reference sequence). The CDR3 DNA is TGTGCCAGTAGTATATCCTTACAAGAGACCCAGTACTTC. Translated: CASSISLQETQYF.

This clonotype was counted at least ten times. This chain joins TRBV6-2 or TRBV6-3 and TRBJ1-1; D remains unclear. V lost 5 bases and J lost 4, with 11 bases in between. CDR1 is MNHEY, CDR2 SVGEGT, per germline. The CDR3 length is 13 residues. CDR3 sequence: CASSTDLGTEAFF. DNA for the CDR3: TGTGCCAGCAGTACGGATCTCGGCACTGAAGCTTTCTTT.

The chain carries TRBV24-1 and TRBJ2-3; 8 bases agree with TRBD2. This CDR3 has 18 amino acids. The J segment lost 6 bases and the V segment lost 3 bases, leaving 16 bases of the junction unmatched. In germline, CDR1 is KGHDR, CDR2 SFDVKD. CDR3 in amino acids: CATSDTPYLAGGGDTQYF. CDR3 nucleotide sequence: TGTGCCACCAGTGATACGCCCTACTTGGCGGGGGGCGGTGATACGCAGTATTTT.

The gene calls are TRBV6-2 or TRBV6-3 and TRBJ2-4; D gene unclear. The CDR3 has 16 residues. The ends were cut back, 2 bases at V and 2 bases at J, with 13 bases in the middle. Germline V gene data show CDR1 as MNHEY and CDR2 as SVGEGT. The CDR3 protein is CASSYLVALTKNIQYF. The CDR3 DNA is TGTGCCAGCAGTTACCTCGTCGCTTTGACCAAAAACATTCAGTACTTC.

The chain is built from TRBV7-9 and TRBJ2-1; unclear D gene. Germline CDR1 and CDR2: SEHNR and FQNEAQ (reference sequence). V was shortened by 4 bases and J by 5 bases, with 15 bases between the two germline ends. The CDR3 sequence is 15 residues long. CDR3 nucleotides: TGTGCCAGCAGCTCAACTACCCGCCCGAACAATGAGCAGTTCTTC. It translates to CASSSTTRPNNEQFF.

In its sample, this clonotype was seen many times. The V and J genes are TRBV4-3 and TRBJ2-7; TRBD2 aligns across 11 bases. CDR1 and CDR2 (germline): LGHNA, YSLEER. V was clipped by 0 bases and J by 7 bases; unmatched bases: 8. CDR3 length: 16 residues. The CDR3 region has the DNA TGCGCCAGCAGCCAAGAGCTAGCGGGAGGTTCGTGGGAGCAGTACTTC. It is translated as CASSQELAGGSWEQYF.

V usage is TRBV11-1 and J usage is TRBJ2-7; tentative D call: TRBD1 (6 bases). The CDR3 loop spans 14 amino acids. The V gene lost 5 bases and the J gene lost 3 bases, with 14 bases spanning the gap. Germline CDR1 and CDR2: SGHAT and FQDESV (reference sequence). The CDR3 spells CASSTRQELYEQYF. CDR3 in DNA: TGTGCCAGCAGCACTCGACAGGAACTCTACGAGCAGTACTTC.

This chain joins TRBV20-1 and TRBJ2-7; D is uncertain. CDR1 is DFQATT, CDR2 SNEGSKA, per germline (reference sequence). Trimming removed 1 base from V and 2 bases from J, with 9 bases in between. The CDR3 runs to 13 residues. As DNA, the CDR3 is TGCAGTGCTAGAGTCGGCTACCCCTACGAGCAGTACTTC. It is translated as CSARVGYPYEQYF.

This sequence joins TRBV30 and TRBJ2-7; D may be TRBD1 (6 bases). V was clipped by 5 bases and J by 4 bases, with 12 bases between them. The germline V gene has CDR1 GTSNPN and CDR2 SVGIG (reference sequence). This CDR3 spans 12 amino acids. The CDR3 nucleotides are TGTGCCTGGGCACAGGGTTGGTACGAGCAGTACTTC. Its protein is CAWAQGWYEQYF.

This clonotype turned up a few times. The chain is built from TRBV4-3 and TRBJ1-4, with D perhaps TRBD1 (6 bases). V lost 3 bases, J lost 8 bases, and 22 bases lay in between. Germline assignment: CDR1 LGHNA and CDR2 YSLEER. The CDR3 totals 17 residues. The CDR3 loop is CASSQAPPDRPGEKLFF. CDR3 nucleotides: TGCGCCAGCAGCCAGGCCCCCCCTGACAGGCCAGGGGAAAAACTGTTTTTT.

Note on this clonotype: A much larger clone is a single base away; this may be a read error. V and J are TRBV6-2 or TRBV6-3 and TRBJ2-1; D is perhaps TRBD1 (7 bases). V was pared by 10 bases and J by 9 bases, with 25 bases between. This CDR3 has 15 residues. The V gene's germline CDR1 is MNHEY and CDR2 SVGEGT. DNA for the CDR3: TGTGCCATCAACTCTATCGGGACTCAGGGGGTTGAGCAGTTCTTC. Translation: CAINSIGTQGVEQFF.

The rearrangement uses TRBV18 and TRBJ1-2; TRBD1 agrees at 10 bases. CDR1 is KGHSH, CDR2 LQKENI, per germline. V gave up 6 bases and J gave up 3 bases; unmatched junction bases: 7. The CDR3 contains 15 residues. The CDR3 here is CASSVRQGADYGYTF. The CDR3, as DNA: TGTGCCAGCTCCGTCAGACAGGGGGCCGACTATGGCTACACCTTC.

The genes are TRBV3-1 and TRBJ2-7, with no clear D. Germline loops: CDR1 LGHDT, CDR2 YNNKEL (reference sequence). There are 11 residues in the CDR3. With 8 bases removed from V and 3 bases from J, the gap between germline ends came to 8 bases. The CDR3 region has the DNA TGTGCCAGCTCTGGCGTCTACGAGCAGTACTTC. This encodes CASSGVYEQYF.

V is TRBV3-1 and J is TRBJ2-2; D possibly corresponds to TRBD2 (7 bases). CDR1 and CDR2 from the germline V gene are LGHDT and YNNKEL (reference sequence). This CDR3 region has 16 residues. V lost 0 bases to trimming and J lost 5 bases, with 13 bases between them. In DNA, the CDR3 is TGTGCCAGCAGCCAAGATCGGGGGGCGAGGACCGGGGAGCTGTTTTTT. Its translation is CASSQDRGARTGELFF.

The rearrangement uses TRBV6-5 and TRBJ1-5; D is uncertain. V lost 1 base and J lost 6, with 10 bases in between. The CDR3 runs 14 residues. Per germline, CDR1 MNHEY and CDR2 SVGAGI. CDR3 DNA: TGTGCCAGCAGTTACTTACGGCTGGGTCAGCCCCAGCATTTT. Residues: CASSYLRLGQPQHF.

This sequence joins TRBV4-3 and TRBJ2-1, with 7 nucleotides matching TRBD2. The germline V gene has CDR1 LGHNA and CDR2 YSLEER. V shed 4 bases, J shed 6 bases, and the junction held 18 bases outside the gene matches. The CDR3 covers 18 residues. CDR3 loop: CASSPSTGLAAVTNEQFF. The CDR3 coding sequence is TGCGCCAGCAGCCCATCGACGGGGCTAGCGGCAGTCACCAATGAGCAGTTCTTC.

The sample holds a few counts of this clonotype. The chain has TRBV7-2 and TRBJ2-5; D gene ambiguous. Germline assignment: CDR1 SGHTA and CDR2 FQGNSA. Trimming removed 3 bases from V and 7 bases from J, with 12 bases in between. The CDR3 covers 13 residues. CDR3 nucleotides: TGTGCCAGCAGCTTCACCCAGCCTGGGACCCAGTACTTC. It encodes CASSFTQPGTQYF.

The V and J genes are TRBV6-5 and TRBJ2-7; unclear D gene. The germline gives CDR1 MNHEY, CDR2 SVGAGI. CDR3 size: 14 residues. Trimming took off 0 bases at V and 3 bases at J, with 9 bases between the two ends. CDR3 DNA: TGTGCCAGCAGTTACTCTGGCAGCGTCTACGAGCAGTACTTC. Translating it yields CASSYSGSVYEQYF.

The DNA for the CDR3 is TGTGCCAGCAGCTTAGGGGGTCAAGTTCGTCGGGCACCCTACACCTTC. This codes for CASSLGGQVRRAPYTF. V is TRBV7-9 and J is TRBJ1-2; D uncertain. CDR1 and CDR2 from the germline V gene are SEHNR and FQNEAQ (reference sequence). Trimming cost V 1 base and J 10 bases, with 22 bases left between them. The CDR3 totals 16 residues.

The chain couples TRBV7-2 to TRBJ2-1; D ambiguous. The V and J ends lost 1 base and 5 bases respectively, with 9 bases between them. The CDR3 runs 14 residues. From germline, CDR1 is SGHTA and CDR2 FQGNSA. The CDR3 nucleotides are TGTGCCAGCAGCTTAGTGGACGTTAACAATGAGCAGTTCTTC. It codes for CASSLVDVNNEQFF.

This clonotype was detected many times. The genes are TRBV20-1 and TRBJ2-2; TRBD1 matches 10 bases. Trimming at V came to 1 base and at J to 4 bases, leaving 3 bases not matched to a gene. The CDR3 spans 15 residues. Germline loops: CDR1 DFQATT, CDR2 SNEGSKA (reference sequence). The CDR3 DNA reads TGCAGTGCTAGAGTTCGGGACAGGGGCACCGGGGAGCTGTTTTTT. This encodes CSARVRDRGTGELFF.

The J gene is TRBJ2-3, the V gene TRBV7-2, with a possible D match to TRBD1 (6 bases). Trimming cost V 4 bases and J 2 bases, with 13 bases left between them. Looked up from germline, CDR1 is SGHTA and CDR2 is FQGNSA. This CDR3 comprises 15 residues. The CDR3 here is CASSSGQFHTDTQYF. CDR3 bases: TGTGCCAGCAGCTCCGGACAGTTTCACACAGATACGCAGTATTTT.

Written as DNA, the CDR3 is TGTGCCAGCAGCTTAGTAGGGACTAGCGGGGGGGCGGTTAATACGCAGTATTTT. Translation: CASSLVGTSGGAVNTQYF. The genes are TRBV11-2 and TRBJ2-3; 16 positions agree with TRBD2. The junction had 8 bases not matched to a gene; V was cut back by 1 base and J by 7 bases. The CDR3 has 18 amino acids. Germline V gene data show CDR1 as SGHAT and CDR2 as FQNNGV.

The sample holds a few counts of this clonotype. The gene calls are TRBV6-1 and TRBJ1-4, with 12 bases matching TRBD1. This CDR3 comprises 14 residues. J was trimmed by 8 bases and V by 6 bases; bases with no gene match: 4. Germline V CDR1 and CDR2: MNHNS, SASEGT. CDR3 in amino acids: CASSWDRGREKLFF. Here the CDR3 DNA reads TGTGCCAGCAGCTGGGACAGGGGGCGGGAAAAACTGTTTTTT.

Only a few counts were recorded for this clonotype. The chain uses TRBV7-6 and TRBJ2-3; 9 bases match TRBD2. Germline values: CDR1 SGHVS, CDR2 FNYEAQ. This CDR3 contains 17 residues. Trimming at V came to 0 bases and at J to 4 bases, leaving 8 bases not matched to a gene. CDR3 sequence: CASSLAGASGAADTQYF. The CDR3 bases are TGTGCCAGCAGCTTAGCTGGGGCTAGCGGGGCCGCAGATACGCAGTATTTT.